This is a list of T cell receptor beta chains from one sample in a study of blood T cells in healthy people across ages. TCRdb reprocessed the 5' RACE reads via MiXCR and lists one record per CDR3 protein. The repertoire holds roughly 800,000 distinct CDR3 sequences, with 50% to 65% as singletons. The sequencing input was blood. The receptors derive from a man of 80 years or more in good health. CDR3s include the opening cysteine and the closing phenylalanine or tryptophan. Each record gives: J gene, clone size, D gene, V gene, CDR3 DNA, CDR3 protein. D genes are given only for firm matches. Some rows have no size entry. The others give once, few or many, or a class for an expanded clone.

>TRBJ2-7|-|-|TRBV7-9
TGTGCCAGCAGCTCACCCCTAGGCGGAGGCTCCTACGAGCAGTACTTC
CASSSPLGGGSYEQYF
>TRBJ1-2|-|-|TRBV3-1
TGTGCCAGCAGGGGACCTCAGGGCTATGGCTACACCTTC
CASRGPQGYGYTF
>TRBJ2-1|-|-|TRBV2
TGTGCCAGCAGTACAGGGTGGACGAATGAGCAGTTCTTC
CASSTGWTNEQFF
>TRBJ1-2|-|TRBD1|TRBV9
TGTGCCAGCAGCGTAGGACAGGGGCGACTCGGAAACTATGGCTACACCTTC
CASSVGQGRLGNYGYTF
>TRBJ1-1|-|TRBD1|TRBV11-2
TGTGCCAGCAGCGGAGCCGGGACAGTTGCCACTGAAGCTTTCTTT
CASSGAGTVATEAFF
>TRBJ2-6|-|-|TRBV18
TGTGCCAGCTCACCCTTATTGACGGATTCTGGGGCCAACGTCCTGACTTTC
CASSPLLTDSGANVLTF
>TRBJ1-4|-|-|TRBV20-1
TGCAGTGCTAGAGACCCTGGGTGGGGAGGTGAAAAACTGTTTTTT
CSARDPGWGGEKLFF
>TRBJ2-5|-|-|TRBV6-6
TGTGCCAGCAGTTACACGGGGCGAGAGACCCAGTACTTC
CASSYTGRETQYF
>TRBJ2-1|once|-|TRBV7-2
TGTGCCAGCAGCTTACAAGGCAGGCTAAATGAGCAGTTCTTC
CASSLQGRLNEQFF
>TRBJ2-5|-|-|TRBV20-1
TGCAGTGCTAGGAAGGGGGAGACCCAGTACTTC
CSARKGETQYF
>TRBJ2-7|-|-|TRBV27
TGTGCCAGCAGGGTAGCGGAGGGAGTAGGTGAGCAGTACTTC
CASRVAEGVGEQYF
>TRBJ2-7|few|TRBD2|TRBV6-1
TGTGCCAGCAATATAGCGGGGTCCTACGAGCAGTACTTC
CASNIAGSYEQYF
>TRBJ2-7|once|-|TRBV24-1
TGTGCCACCAGTGACGGAGACAGGCCCTACGAGCAGTACTTC
CATSDGDRPYEQYF
>TRBJ2-5|few|-|TRBV20-1
TGCAGTGCTAGACTGTTGGAGACCCAGTACTTC
CSARLLETQYF
>TRBJ2-1|few|TRBD2|TRBV7-9
TGTGCCAGCAGCTTAGAGAGCGGGATAGCCAATGAGCAGTTCTTC
CASSLESGIANEQFF
>TRBJ1-2|-|TRBD1|TRBV20-1
TGCAGTGCTCCGGGACAGGCAATTGGCTACACCTTC
CSAPGQAIGYTF
>TRBJ2-1|-|TRBD2|TRBV20-1
TGCAGTGCTGTAGGACTAGCGGGAGTAGGAGATGAGCAGTTCTTC
CSAVGLAGVGDEQFF
>TRBJ2-1|-|TRBD2|TRBV4-2
TGTGCCAGCAGCCAGACCGGGACTAGCGCGATTGAGCAGTTCTTC
CASSQTGTSAIEQFF
>TRBJ2-7|-|TRBD1|TRBV12-3/TRBV12-4
TGTGCCAGCAGTTCACAGGGGTTGAGCTACGAGCAGTACTTC
CASSSQGLSYEQYF
>TRBJ1-2|-|TRBD1|TRBV6-2/TRBV6-3
TGTGCCAGCAGTTACTCTATTACCGGGACAGACTATGGCTACACCTTC
CASSYSITGTDYGYTF
>TRBJ2-4|once|-|TRBV6-5
TGTGCCAGCTACCAGGGGACCATTCAGTACTTC
CASYQGTIQYF
>TRBJ2-5|-|-|TRBV11-2
TGTGCCAGCAGCTTTAACGTGGGGGGTTCTTTGGAGACCCAGTACTTC
CASSFNVGGSLETQYF
>TRBJ2-7|-|-|TRBV28
TGTGCCACCCAAGGAGCGGTCACCTACGAGCAGTACTTC
CATQGAVTYEQYF
>TRBJ2-3|few|-|TRBV18
TGTGCCAGCTCACCCGATATCACAGATACGCAGTATTTT
CASSPDITDTQYF
>TRBJ2-5|-|TRBD1|TRBV12-3/TRBV12-4
TGTGCCAGCAGCCAGGGGGAGACCGGAGAGACCCAGTACTTC
CASSQGETGETQYF
>TRBJ2-7|-|-|TRBV20-1
TGCAGTGCTAGTGGGACCACCAGCGGAAGGGAGCAGTACTTC
CSASGTTSGREQYF
>TRBJ2-5|-|TRBD2|TRBV7-9
TGTGCCAGCACTTTCGCGATGGCTAGCGGGGGAATTTACAATGAGCAGTACTTC
CASTFAMASGGIYNEQYF
>TRBJ2-5|-|TRBD2|TRBV5-1
TGCGCCAGCAGCTTATCCGGGACTAGCCTTGAGACCCAGTACTTC
CASSLSGTSLETQYF
>TRBJ1-4|-|-|TRBV16
TGTGCCAGCAGCCAATCCAGGGAACTGTTTTTT
CASSQSRELFF
>TRBJ2-1|-|TRBD2|TRBV5-1
TGCGCCAGCAGCTCGACTAGCGGAGCTTACGAGCAGTTCTTC
CASSSTSGAYEQFF
>TRBJ2-5|-|TRBD2|TRBV14
TGTGCCAGCAGCCAAGATCCAGGACTAGCTGGTTTGGATGAGCAGTACTTC
CASSQDPGLAGLDEQYF
>TRBJ1-2|-|-|TRBV24-1
TGTGCCACCAGTGATCGGGCCCACCGGTCCCGGAGGCTGGGCTACACCTTC
CATSDRAHRSRRLGYTF
>TRBJ2-5|-|TRBD1|TRBV5-1
TGCGCCAGCAGTACGACAGGGAGCGGATATGAGCAGTACTTC
CASSTTGSGYEQYF
>TRBJ1-2|-|TRBD1|TRBV6-5
TGTGCCAGCAGTTCGGGACAGGGGCTCTATGGCTACACCTTC
CASSSGQGLYGYTF
>TRBJ2-1|-|-|TRBV20-1
TGCAGTGCTAGAGATCCCGGGAGTGGGAATGAGCAGTTCTTC
CSARDPGSGNEQFF
>TRBJ2-3|-|TRBD2|TRBV5-1
TGCGCCAGCAGCCCAGTAATAGCGGGAGGGCCTTGGACGGTCACAGATACGCAGTATTTT
CASSPVIAGGPWTVTDTQYF
>TRBJ2-1|-|-|TRBV7-2
TGTGCCAGCAGCTTATCTGCCTTGATGGGGCAGGGGGGTCGCGAGCAGTTCTTC
CASSLSALMGQGGREQFF
>TRBJ1-5|-|TRBD1|TRBV9
TGTGCCAGCAGCGTCACAGGGGCTTCGAGGCATTTT
CASSVTGASRHF
>TRBJ2-7|-|TRBD2|TRBV5-1
TGCGCCAGCAGCGTTTTAGCGGGAGGCAAGAATGAGCAGTACTTC
CASSVLAGGKNEQYF
>TRBJ2-3|-|-|TRBV20-1
TGCAGTGCTAGGGCAGGGTCTGGGGGGACAGATACGCAGTATTTT
CSARAGSGGTDTQYF
>TRBJ1-2|once|-|TRBV4-1
TGCGCCAGCAGCCGGCCCGAGAGCTATGGCTACACCTTC
CASSRPESYGYTF
>TRBJ2-7|-|-|TRBV10-3
TGTGCCATCAGTGGCCGGAGAGACGAGCAGTACTTC
CAISGRRDEQYF
>TRBJ2-5|-|-|TRBV20-1
TGCAGTGCTAGAGATCCTTGGACCAATCAGGACAATGAGCAGTACTTC
CSARDPWTNQDNEQYF
>TRBJ2-5|few|-|TRBV6-2/TRBV6-3
TGTGCCAGCAGTTATTCCCCGCCGACAGGACGAAAAGAGACCCAGTACTTC
CASSYSPPTGRKETQYF
>TRBJ2-3|once|-|TRBV7-9
TGTGCCAGCAGTCACCCGGGCGGGGGCACAGATACGCAGTATTTT
CASSHPGGGTDTQYF
>TRBJ1-1|-|-|TRBV2
TGTGCCAGCCATCCTGGGGTAGCCGAAGCTTTCTTT
CASHPGVAEAFF
>TRBJ2-1|few|-|TRBV19
TGTGCCAGTAGTAGCCGCGACAATGAGCAGTTCTTC
CASSSRDNEQFF
>TRBJ2-1|-|TRBD2|TRBV2
TGTGCCAGCAGTGATATCCCGGGACTAGTGGTATACAATGAGCAGTTCTTC
CASSDIPGLVVYNEQFF
>TRBJ2-7|-|TRBD2|TRBV4-1
TGCGCCAGCAGCCACAACTTTGGGACTAGCGGGAGGAAACAGCAGTACTTC
CASSHNFGTSGRKQQYF
>TRBJ2-7|-|TRBD1|TRBV2
TGTGCCAGCAGGGACAGGGCTATTGGGGGCTACGAGCAGTACTTC
CASRDRAIGGYEQYF
>TRBJ2-1|-|TRBD1|TRBV6-5
TGTGCCAGTAGAGGACAGGGGGCGGGTGAGCAGTTCTTC
CASRGQGAGEQFF
>TRBJ2-1|-|-|TRBV6-2/TRBV6-3
TGTGCCAGCAGACTTTCCCAAGATGAGCAGTTCTTC
CASRLSQDEQFF
>TRBJ2-1|-|-|TRBV20-1
TGCGGTGCTTCGACTTCAGCGACCTACAATGAGCAGTTCTTC
CGASTSATYNEQFF
>TRBJ2-7|-|-|TRBV2
TGTGCCAACTCACGGGACTCTAACGCCTACGAGCAGTACTTC
CANSRDSNAYEQYF
>TRBJ2-6|-|TRBD1|TRBV20-1
TGCAGTGCTAGAGATTTCCACAGGGGAGCTGGGGCCAACGTCCTGACTTTC
CSARDFHRGAGANVLTF
>TRBJ2-2|-|-|TRBV20-1
TGCAGTGCTAAACGGGACACAAAGAACACCGGGGAGCTGTTTTTT
CSAKRDTKNTGELFF
>TRBJ1-2|-|-|TRBV12-3/TRBV12-4
TGTGCCAGCCGGGGGGCAGGGTCGGTACGTGGCTACACCTTC
CASRGAGSVRGYTF